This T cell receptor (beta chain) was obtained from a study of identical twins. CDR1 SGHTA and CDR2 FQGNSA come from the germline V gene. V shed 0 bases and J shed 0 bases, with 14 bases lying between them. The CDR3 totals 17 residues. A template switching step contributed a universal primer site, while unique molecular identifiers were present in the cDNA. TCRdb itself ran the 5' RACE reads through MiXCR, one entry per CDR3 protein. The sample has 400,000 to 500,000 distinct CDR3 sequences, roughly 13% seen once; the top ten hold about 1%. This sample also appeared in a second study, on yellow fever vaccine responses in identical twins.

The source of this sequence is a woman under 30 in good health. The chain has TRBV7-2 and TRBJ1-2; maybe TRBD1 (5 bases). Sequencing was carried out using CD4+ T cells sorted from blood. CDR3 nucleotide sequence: TGTGCCAGCAGCTTAGCGCTTCGGGGGAGACCTAACTATGGCTACACCTTC. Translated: CASSLALRGRPNYGYTF.